A selection of T cell receptor beta chains follows, all from one sample in a study of CXCR3-negative and CXCR3-positive naive CD8 T cells. TCRdb reprocessed the 5' RACE reads and stores each CDR3 protein as one record, lacking DNA. In all, the sample yields some 130,000 distinct CDR3 sequences. The sequenced material came from naive CXCR3- CD8+ T cells from blood. The receptors derive from a human donor in good health. Some clones in this sample may be carry-over from other donors' samples. CDR3s include the opening cysteine and the closing phenylalanine or tryptophan.

CAINGPGQEDYNEQFF	TRBJ2-1	TRBV10-3
CASSLDPGGMELFF	TRBJ2-2	TRBV27
CASSLRPTVPSGNTIYF	TRBJ1-3	TRBV10-1
CSARSTPGYNEQFF	TRBJ2-1	TRBV20-1
CASSMATGGAYNEQFF	TRBJ2-1	TRBV19
CASSEGGRGELFF	TRBJ2-2	TRBV25-1
CASSLAPPTDREQETQYF	TRBJ2-5	TRBV28
CSARDLVSSHTDTQYF	TRBJ2-3	TRBV20-1
CASSVVSPALINEQFF	TRBJ2-1	TRBV9
CASSSGRSSLWTEAFF	TRBJ1-1	TRBV7-9
CASSLDRDRGYQETQYF	TRBJ2-5	TRBV7-9
CASSLRVAGEQYF	TRBJ2-7	TRBV12-3/TRBV12-4
CASRTGLTYEQYF	TRBJ2-7	TRBV12-3/TRBV12-4
CASSDRTAPSGYTF	TRBJ1-2	TRBV2
CSVMDNPYEQYF	TRBJ2-7	TRBV29-1
CASSSRTSLADTQYF	TRBJ2-3	TRBV7-6
CSVDTPNEQFF	TRBJ2-1	TRBV29-1
CSDVTIGSYEQYF	TRBJ2-7	TRBV29-1
CASSSGTPEAFF	TRBJ1-1	TRBV5-6
CASSYGDRGYEQYF	TRBJ2-7	TRBV6-5
CASRSLKAEGYTF	TRBJ1-2	TRBV6-6
CSVRQRSNYEQYF	TRBJ2-7	TRBV29-1
CASKGQVNQTQHF	TRBJ1-5	TRBV2
CASSPDVGQPTYEQYF	TRBJ2-7	TRBV7-3
CASSQPDRRFGEQFF	TRBJ2-1	TRBV14
CASSKAGVDIYEQYF	TRBJ2-7	TRBV21-1
CASSSLTEEETQYF	TRBJ2-5	TRBV7-6
CSTYGTGGEGVSSYNEQFF	TRBJ2-1	TRBV29-1
CASSFQGTGFLSEQYF	TRBJ2-7	TRBV7-8
CASSQNGLHIEQYF	TRBJ2-7	TRBV14
CASSQDGGQGLLEQFF	TRBJ2-1	TRBV14
CGRQGWGNEQFF	TRBJ2-1	TRBV29-1